The T cell receptor beta chain described here comes from a study of cytomegalovirus exposure and HLA in healthy donors. Study as a whole: From donors who were HLA-typed, an early data release held 80 million to 95 million unique TCRs.

With 60 Vbeta and 13 Jbeta primers, the PCR was carried out. The protocol was immunoSEQ multiplex PCR, while the TCRdb copy is restricted to in-frame clones and leaves out a portion. The sample consists of fewer than 200,000 clones, 70% to 90% of them appearing once. Trimming at V came to 4 bases and at J to 7 bases, leaving 8 bases not matched to a gene. This CDR3 comprises 14 residues. Germline V gives CDR1 MNHNS, CDR2 SASEGT. A remark on this clone: Its matching antigen is unknown.

General study points: A previous analysis found most TCR beta V segments productive roughly 87% or roughly 30% of the time. Relative to the approximately 700-donor mean, N-insertions were reportedly fewer in an Asian-associated ancestry cluster in a later analysis. Cytomegalovirus association was listed for around 180 TCR beta chains.

The V and J genes are TRBV6-1 and TRBJ1-2, with TRBD1 matching over 8 bases. Sequencing was done on a sample of PBMCs. This clonotype originated in a woman in her late teens or twenties in good health and CMV-seronegative. The CDR3 here is CASSAPRTGLGYTF. In DNA, the CDR3 is TGTGCCAGCAGTGCCCCTAGGACAGGGCTTGGCTACACCTTC.